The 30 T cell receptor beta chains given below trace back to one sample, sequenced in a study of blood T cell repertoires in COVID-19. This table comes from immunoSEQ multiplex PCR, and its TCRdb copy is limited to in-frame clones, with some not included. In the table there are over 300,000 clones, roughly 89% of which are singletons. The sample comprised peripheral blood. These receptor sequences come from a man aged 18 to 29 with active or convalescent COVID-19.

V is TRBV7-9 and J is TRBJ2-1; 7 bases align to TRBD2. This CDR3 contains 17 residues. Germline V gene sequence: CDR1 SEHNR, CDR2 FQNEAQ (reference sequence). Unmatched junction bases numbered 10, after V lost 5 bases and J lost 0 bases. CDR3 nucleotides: TGTGCCAGCAGCCAGCGCTGGGGGGGTCCCTCCTACAATGAGCAGTTCTTC. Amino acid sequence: CASSQRWGGPSYNEQFF. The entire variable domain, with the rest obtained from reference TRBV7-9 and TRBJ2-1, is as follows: DTGVSQNPRHKITKRGQNVTFRCDPISEHNRLYWYRQTLGQGPEFLTYFQNEAQLEKSRLLSDRFSAERPKGSFSTLEIQRTEQGDSAMYLCASSQRWGGPSYNEQFFGPGTRLTVL.

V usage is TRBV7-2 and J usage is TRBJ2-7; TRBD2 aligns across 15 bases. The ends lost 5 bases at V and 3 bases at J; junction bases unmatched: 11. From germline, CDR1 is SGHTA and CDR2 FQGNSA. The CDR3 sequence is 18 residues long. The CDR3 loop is CASSQPGTSGGMDYEQYF. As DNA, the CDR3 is TGTGCCAGCAGCCAGCCCGGGACTAGCGGGGGGATGGACTACGAGCAGTACTTC. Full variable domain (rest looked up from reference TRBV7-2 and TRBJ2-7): GAGVSQSPSNKVTEKGKDVELRCDPISGHTALYWYRQSLGQGLEFLIYFQGNSAPDKSGLPSDRFSAERTGGSVSTLTIQRTQQEDSAVYLCASSQPGTSGGMDYEQYFGPGTRLTVT.

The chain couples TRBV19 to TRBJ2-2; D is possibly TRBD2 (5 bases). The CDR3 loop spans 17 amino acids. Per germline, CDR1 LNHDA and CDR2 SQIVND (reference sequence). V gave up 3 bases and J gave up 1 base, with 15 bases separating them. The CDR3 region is CASSIFPLRVNTGELFF. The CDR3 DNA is TGTGCCAGTAGTATCTTCCCTCTGAGGGTGAACACCGGGGAGCTGTTTTTT. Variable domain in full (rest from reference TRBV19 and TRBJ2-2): DGGITQSPKYLFRKEGQNVTLSCEQNLNHDAMYWYRQDPGQGLRLIYYSQIVNDFQKGDIAEGYSVSREKKESFPLTVTSAQKNPTAFYLCASSIFPLRVNTGELFFGEGSRLTVL.

The CDR3 bases are TGTGCCAGCAGATCCCCGGGGGCAGATACGCAGTATTTT. It codes for CASRSPGADTQYF. The genes are TRBV6-5 and TRBJ2-3, with D maybe TRBD2 (6 bases). This CDR3 region has 13 residues. V lost 6 bases to trimming and J lost 4 bases, with 11 bases between them. Germline values: CDR1 MNHEY, CDR2 SVGAGI.

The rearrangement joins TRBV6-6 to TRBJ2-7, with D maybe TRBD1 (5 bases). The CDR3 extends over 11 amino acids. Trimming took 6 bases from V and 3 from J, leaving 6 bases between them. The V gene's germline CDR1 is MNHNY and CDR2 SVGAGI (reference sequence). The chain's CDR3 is CASSDSYEQYF. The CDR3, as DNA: TGTGCCAGCAGCGACAGCTACGAGCAGTACTTC.

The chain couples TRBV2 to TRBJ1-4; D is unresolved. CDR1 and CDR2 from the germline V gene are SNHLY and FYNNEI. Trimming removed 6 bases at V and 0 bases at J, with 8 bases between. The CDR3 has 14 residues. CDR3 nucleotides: TGTGCCAGCAGGCTAGATGCAACTAATGAAAAACTGTTTTTT. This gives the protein CASRLDATNEKLFF.

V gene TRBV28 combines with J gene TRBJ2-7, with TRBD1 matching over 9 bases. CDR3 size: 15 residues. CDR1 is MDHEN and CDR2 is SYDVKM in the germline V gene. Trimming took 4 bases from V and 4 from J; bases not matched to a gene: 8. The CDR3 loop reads CASSSPGQGSYEQYF. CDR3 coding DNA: TGTGCCAGCAGTTCCCCGGGACAGGGATCGTACGAGCAGTACTTC.

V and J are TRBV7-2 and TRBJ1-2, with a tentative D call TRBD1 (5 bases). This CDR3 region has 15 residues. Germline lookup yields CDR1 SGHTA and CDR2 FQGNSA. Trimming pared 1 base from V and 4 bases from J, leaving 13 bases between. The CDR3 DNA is TGTGCCAGCAGCTTAGATTTAGGGGCGACCTATGGCTACACCTTC. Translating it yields CASSLDLGATYGYTF.

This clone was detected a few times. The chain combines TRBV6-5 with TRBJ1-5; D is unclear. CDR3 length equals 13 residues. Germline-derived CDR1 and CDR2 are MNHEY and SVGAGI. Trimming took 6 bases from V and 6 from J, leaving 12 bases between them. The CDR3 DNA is TGTGCCAGCAGGGAGCGAGAAAGTCAGCCCCAGCATTTT. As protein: CASRERESQPQHF.

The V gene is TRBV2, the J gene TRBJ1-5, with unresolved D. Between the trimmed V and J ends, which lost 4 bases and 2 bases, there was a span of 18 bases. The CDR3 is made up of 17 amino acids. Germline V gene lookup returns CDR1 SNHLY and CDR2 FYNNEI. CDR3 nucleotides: TGTGCCAGCAGTGTCTTTAGGCTCGGGGAGGGCAATCAGCCCCAGCATTTT. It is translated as CASSVFRLGEGNQPQHF.

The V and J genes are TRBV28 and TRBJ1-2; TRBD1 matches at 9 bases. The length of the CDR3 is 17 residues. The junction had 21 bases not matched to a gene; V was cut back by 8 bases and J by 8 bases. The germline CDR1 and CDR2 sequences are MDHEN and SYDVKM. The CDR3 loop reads CASREGGTGRRGVGYTF. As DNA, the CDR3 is TGTGCCAGCCGGGAAGGGGGGACAGGGAGGCGAGGAGTAGGCTACACCTTC.

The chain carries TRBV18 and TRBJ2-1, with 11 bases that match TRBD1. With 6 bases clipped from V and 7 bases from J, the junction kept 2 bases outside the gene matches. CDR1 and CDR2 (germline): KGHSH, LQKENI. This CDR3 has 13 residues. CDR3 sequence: CASSGQGANEQFF. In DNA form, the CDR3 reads TGTGCCAGCTCCGGACAGGGGGCAAATGAGCAGTTCTTC.

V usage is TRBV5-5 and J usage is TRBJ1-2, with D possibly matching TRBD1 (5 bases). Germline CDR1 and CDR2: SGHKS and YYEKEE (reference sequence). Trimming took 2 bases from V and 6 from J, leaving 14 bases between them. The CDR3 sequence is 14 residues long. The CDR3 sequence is CASSFVAGVDGYTF. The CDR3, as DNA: TGTGCCAGCAGCTTTGTGGCGGGGGTGGATGGCTACACCTTC. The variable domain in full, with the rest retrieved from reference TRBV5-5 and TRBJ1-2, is DAGVTQSPTHLIKTRGQQVTLRCSPISGHKSVSWYQQVLGQGPQFIFQYYEKEERGRGNFPDRFSARQFPNYSSELNVNALLLGDSALYLCASSFVAGVDGYTFGSGTRLTVV.

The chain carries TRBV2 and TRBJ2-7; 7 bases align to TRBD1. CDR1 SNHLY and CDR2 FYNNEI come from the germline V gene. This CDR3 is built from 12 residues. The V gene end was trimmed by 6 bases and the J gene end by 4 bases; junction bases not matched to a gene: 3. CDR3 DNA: TGTGCCAGCAGGAAACAGGGGTACGAGCAGTACTTC. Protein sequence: CASRKQGYEQYF. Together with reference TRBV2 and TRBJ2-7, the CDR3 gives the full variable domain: EPEVTQTPSHQVTQMGQEVILRCVPISNHLYFYWYRQILGQKVEFLVSFYNNEISEKSEIFDDQFSVERPDGSNFTLKIRSTKLEDSAMYFCASRKQGYEQYFGPGTRLTVT.

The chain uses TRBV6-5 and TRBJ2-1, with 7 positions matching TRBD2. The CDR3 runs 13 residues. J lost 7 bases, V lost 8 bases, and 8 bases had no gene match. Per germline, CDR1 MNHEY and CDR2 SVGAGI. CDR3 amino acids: CASFRGEGNEQFF. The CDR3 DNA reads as TGTGCCAGCTTTAGAGGGGAGGGAAATGAGCAGTTCTTC.

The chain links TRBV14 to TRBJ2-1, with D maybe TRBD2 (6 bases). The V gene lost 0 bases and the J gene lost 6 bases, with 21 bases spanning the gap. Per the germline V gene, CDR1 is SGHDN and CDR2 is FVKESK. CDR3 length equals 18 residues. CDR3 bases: TGTGCCAGCAGCCAAGATTACGGGGGAGTTCCTCGGTTCAATGAGCAGTTCTTC. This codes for CASSQDYGGVPRFNEQFF.

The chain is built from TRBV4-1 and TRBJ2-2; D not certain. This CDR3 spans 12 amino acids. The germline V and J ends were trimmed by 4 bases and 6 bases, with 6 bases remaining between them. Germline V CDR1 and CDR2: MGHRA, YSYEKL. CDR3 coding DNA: TGCGCCAGCAGCCTCCCAGCCGGGGAGCTGTTTTTT. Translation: CASSLPAGELFF.

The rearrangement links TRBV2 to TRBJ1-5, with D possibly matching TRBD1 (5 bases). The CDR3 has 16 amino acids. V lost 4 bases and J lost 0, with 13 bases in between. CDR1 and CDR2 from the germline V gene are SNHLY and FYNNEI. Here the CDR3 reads CASSGGTKNSNQPQHF. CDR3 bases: TGTGCCAGCAGTGGGGGCACCAAAAATAGCAATCAGCCCCAGCATTTT.

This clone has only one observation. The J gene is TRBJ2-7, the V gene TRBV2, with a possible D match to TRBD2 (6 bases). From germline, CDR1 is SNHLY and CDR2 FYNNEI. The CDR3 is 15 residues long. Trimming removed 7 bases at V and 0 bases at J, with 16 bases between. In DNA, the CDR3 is TGTGCCAGCACCGTTGGCGGGGTTCACTCCTACGAGCAGTACTTC. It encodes CASTVGGVHSYEQYF.

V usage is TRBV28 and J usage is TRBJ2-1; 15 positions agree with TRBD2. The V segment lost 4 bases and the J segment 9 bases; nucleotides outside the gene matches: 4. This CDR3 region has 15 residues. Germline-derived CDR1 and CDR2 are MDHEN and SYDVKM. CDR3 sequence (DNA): TGTGCCAGCAGTTGGACTAGCGGGAGGGCCAGTGAGCAGTTCTTC. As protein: CASSWTSGRASEQFF.

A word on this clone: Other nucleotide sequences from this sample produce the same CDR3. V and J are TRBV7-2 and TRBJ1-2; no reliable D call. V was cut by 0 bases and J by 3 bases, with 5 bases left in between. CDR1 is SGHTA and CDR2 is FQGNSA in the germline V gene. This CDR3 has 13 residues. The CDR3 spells CASSLAADYGYTF. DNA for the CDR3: TGTGCCAGCAGCTTAGCGGCAGACTATGGCTACACCTTC.

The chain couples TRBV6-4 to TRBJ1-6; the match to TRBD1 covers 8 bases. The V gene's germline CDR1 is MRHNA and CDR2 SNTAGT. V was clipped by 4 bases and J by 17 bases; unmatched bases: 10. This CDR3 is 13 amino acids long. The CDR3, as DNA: TGTGCCAGCAGTGCCTCAGGGGGCAATGAATTCCACTTT. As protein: CASSASGGNEFHF.

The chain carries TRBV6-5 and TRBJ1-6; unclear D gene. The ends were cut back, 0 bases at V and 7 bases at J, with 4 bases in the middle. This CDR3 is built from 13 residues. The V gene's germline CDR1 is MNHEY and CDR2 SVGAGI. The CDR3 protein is CASSYSLNSPLHF. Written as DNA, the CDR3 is TGTGCCAGCAGTTACTCCTTAAATTCACCCCTCCACTTT.

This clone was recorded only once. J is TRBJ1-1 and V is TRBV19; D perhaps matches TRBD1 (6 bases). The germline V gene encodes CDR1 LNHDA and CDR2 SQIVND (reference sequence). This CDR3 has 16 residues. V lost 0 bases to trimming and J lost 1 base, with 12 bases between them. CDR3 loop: CASSIDVRGTNTEAFF. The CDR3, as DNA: TGTGCCAGTAGTATAGATGTCAGGGGTACGAACACTGAAGCTTTCTTT.

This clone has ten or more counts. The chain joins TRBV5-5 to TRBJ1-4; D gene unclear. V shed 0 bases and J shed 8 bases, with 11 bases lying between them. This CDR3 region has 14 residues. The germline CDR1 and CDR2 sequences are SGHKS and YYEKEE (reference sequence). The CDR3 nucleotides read TGTGCCAGCAGCTTGGCAGGTAGAGAGGAAAAACTGTTTTTT. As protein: CASSLAGREEKLFF.

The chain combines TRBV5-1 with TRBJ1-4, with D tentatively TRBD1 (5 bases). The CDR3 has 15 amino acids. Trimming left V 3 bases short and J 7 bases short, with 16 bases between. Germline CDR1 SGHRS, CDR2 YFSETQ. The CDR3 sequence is CASSSDGGVGEKLFF. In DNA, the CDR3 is TGCGCCAGCAGCTCGGACGGGGGGGTAGGTGAAAAACTGTTTTTT.

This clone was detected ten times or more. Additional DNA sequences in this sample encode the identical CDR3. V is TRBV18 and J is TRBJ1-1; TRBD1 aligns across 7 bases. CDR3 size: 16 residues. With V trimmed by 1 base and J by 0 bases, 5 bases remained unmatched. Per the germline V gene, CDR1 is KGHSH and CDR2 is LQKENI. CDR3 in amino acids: CASSPQGAGMNTEAFF. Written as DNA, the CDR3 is TGTGCCAGCTCACCACAGGGGGCTGGAATGAACACTGAAGCTTTCTTT.

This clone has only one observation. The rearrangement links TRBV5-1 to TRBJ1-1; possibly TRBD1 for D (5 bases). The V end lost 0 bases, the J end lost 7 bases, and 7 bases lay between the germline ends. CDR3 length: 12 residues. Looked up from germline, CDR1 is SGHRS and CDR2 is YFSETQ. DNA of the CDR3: TGCGCCAGCAGCTTGGAAGGGGTTGAAGCTTTCTTT. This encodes CASSLEGVEAFF. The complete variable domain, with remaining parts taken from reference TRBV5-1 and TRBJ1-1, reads KAGVTQTPRYLIKTRGQQVTLSCSPISGHRSVSWYQQTPGQGLQFLFEYFSETQRNKGNFPGRFSGRQFSNSRSEMNVSTLELGDSALYLCASSLEGVEAFFGQGTRLTVV.

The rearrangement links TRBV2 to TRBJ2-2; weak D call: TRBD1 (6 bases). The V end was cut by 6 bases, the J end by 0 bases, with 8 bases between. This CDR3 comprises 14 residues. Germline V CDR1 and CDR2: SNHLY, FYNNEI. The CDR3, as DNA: TGTGCCAGCAGGAAGGGGGCGAACACCGGGGAGCTGTTTTTT. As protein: CASRKGANTGELFF.

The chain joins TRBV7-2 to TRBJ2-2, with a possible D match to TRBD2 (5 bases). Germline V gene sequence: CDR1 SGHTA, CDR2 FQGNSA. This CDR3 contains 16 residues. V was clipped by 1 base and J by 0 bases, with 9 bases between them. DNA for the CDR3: TGTGCCAGCAGCTTAGGGGGTAGCGCGAACACCGGGGAGCTGTTTTTT. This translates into CASSLGGSANTGELFF.